These 2 T cell receptor beta chains originate from one sample sequenced in a study of T cell repertoires in cytomegalovirus infection. One entry per CDR3 protein results from TCRdb running MiXCR on the reads. The profile shows around 260,000 distinct CDR3 sequences, approximately 10% of them singletons. The sequenced sample was PBMCs. These receptors all stem from a human donor in good health (CMV status not recorded). Some clones in this sample may be carry-over from other donors' samples.

This clonotype occurred many times. The genes are TRBV7-2 and TRBJ1-1, with no clear D. Trimming stripped 4 bases from V and 6 bases from J, with 12 bases between. The CDR3 is 13 residues long. Germline CDR1 is SGHTA and CDR2 is FQGNSA. The chain's CDR3 is CASSSPGRAEAFF. The CDR3 coding sequence is TGTGCCAGCAGCTCCCCGGGAAGGGCTGAAGCTTTCTTT.

This clonotype showed up just a few times. The chain links TRBV7-9 to TRBJ2-1; 8 nucleotides agree with TRBD2. The CDR3 runs to 18 residues. Germline assignment: CDR1 SEHNR and CDR2 FQNEAQ (reference sequence). J gave up 3 bases and V 0 bases, and 10 bases lay outside the gene matches. CDR3 region: CASSLARSGGRFYNEQFF. As DNA, the CDR3 is TGTGCCAGCAGCTTAGCAAGGTCCGGCGGGAGGTTCTACAATGAGCAGTTCTTC. Using reference TRBV7-9 and TRBJ2-1 for the parts outside the CDR3, the full variable domain is DTGVSQNPRHKITKRGQNVTFRCDPISEHNRLYWYRQTLGQGPEFLTYFQNEAQLEKSRLLSDRFSAERPKGSFSTLEIQRTEQGDSAMYLCASSLARSGGRFYNEQFFGPGTRLTVL.